The rows below give T cell receptor beta chains drawn from one sample of a study of early T cells in non-severe SARS-CoV-2 infection. MiXCR, run by TCRdb on the 5' RACE reads, gives a single entry per CDR3 protein. Of approximately 28,000 distinct CDR3 sequences in the sample, around 6% were seen once. The specimen was whole blood, collected at baseline. The receptors stem from an adult who was a healthcare worker with PCR-confirmed SARS-CoV-2 infection or an uninfected control (not recorded which). CDR3s include the opening cysteine and the closing phenylalanine or tryptophan. The D gene is left open where the match is weak. Only part of the rows carry a size: once, few, many, or a class if the clone is expanded.

j_gene | d_gene | v_gene | abundance | CDR3nt | CDR3aa
TRBJ2-3 | TRBD2 | TRBV20-1 | many | TGCAGTGCTACGGGACTAGCGGGAGGAGGTACAGATACGCAGTATTTT | CSATGLAGGGTDTQYF
TRBJ1-2 | TRBD1 | TRBV12-3/TRBV12-4 | many | TGTGCCAGCAGTCCACGGGACAGGGCTTACACCTTC | CASSPRDRAYTF
TRBJ1-5 | - | TRBV28 | many | TGTGCCAGCAGTCAGATGACGGGTCAGCCCCAGCATTTT | CASSQMTGQPQHF
TRBJ1-1 | - | TRBV19 | many | TGTGCCAGTAAGGTACAGTTAAACACTGAAGCTTTCTTT | CASKVQLNTEAFF
TRBJ2-7 | TRBD2 | TRBV7-2 | - | TGTGCCAGCAGCTCTACACACATGGGAGGGAAATACGAGCAGTACTTC | CASSSTHMGGKYEQYF
TRBJ2-1 | TRBD2 | TRBV7-8 | - | TGTGCCAGCAGCCTTCGGACTAGCGGGAGGACAGGTGAGCAGTTCTTC | CASSLRTSGRTGEQFF
TRBJ1-1 | - | TRBV7-6 | few | TGTGCCAGCAGCCTTCGGACCGGTAACACTGAAGCTTTCTTT | CASSLRTGNTEAFF
TRBJ2-3 | TRBD1 | TRBV10-3 | - | TGTGCCATACAAACAGGGGGCCCCACAGATACGCAGTATTTT | CAIQTGGPTDTQYF
TRBJ2-5 | - | TRBV5-1 | few | TGCGCCAGCAGCTTGGAGGTGGGGACCCAGTACTTC | CASSLEVGTQYF
TRBJ2-1 | TRBD2 | TRBV18 | many | TGTGCCAGCTCACCAGAGAGCGGGGGGGCCTACAATGAGCAGTTCTTC | CASSPESGGAYNEQFF